This T cell receptor beta chain was found in a study of T cell repertoires in cytomegalovirus infection. The overall study: In the study, CMV epitopes included recently identified HLA-C-restricted and well-studied HLA-B-restricted ones. Indications came from public TCR beta signatures; they pointed to CMV infection and to a matching HLA type. General observations from the study: It was HLA-C-restricted CMV-specific TCR beta clonotypes that dominated the response ex vivo. Pooled public TCR beta family frequency picked out CMV carriers with the relevant HLA.

V was clipped by 5 bases and J by 6 bases; unmatched bases: 6. Germline V gene sequence: CDR1 SGHVS, CDR2 FQNEAQ. CDR3 size: 14 residues. TCRdb passed the reads through MiXCR, listing each CDR3 protein once. The repertoire consists of about 500,000 distinct CDR3 sequences, with about 33% occurring once and the leading ten covering about a sixth. In regard to this clonotype: As yet, its antigen is unknown. With a much larger clone just one base away, this may be a read error.

This chain joins TRBV7-8 and TRBJ2-1; 8 nucleotides agree with TRBD2. The sequence was obtained from a human donor in good health (CMV status not recorded). Some clones in this sample may be carry-over from other donors' samples. Sequences were derived from cultured PBMCs, sampled from culture after CMV antigen stimulation. CDR3 region: CASSAGLAPNEQFF. CDR3 in DNA: TGTGCCAGCAGCGCAGGACTAGCCCCCAATGAGCAGTTCTTC. The full variable domain, with the rest looked up from reference TRBV7-8 and TRBJ2-1, is GAGVSQSPRYKVAKRGQDVALRCDPISGHVSLFWYQQALGQGPEFLTYFQNEAQLDKSGLPSDRFFAERPEGSVSTLKIQRTQQEDSAVYLCASSAGLAPNEQFFGPGTRLTVL.